The 5 T cell receptor beta chains below were found in one sample sequenced in a study of blood T cell repertoires in COVID-19. The assay was immunoSEQ multiplex PCR, and TCRdb's table has in-frame clones only and misses some. The repertoire includes approximately 200,000 clones, 79% of them detected once, and 15% to 20% sits in the top ten. Sequencing was done on a sample of peripheral blood. All receptors come from a man in his 60s with active or convalescent COVID-19.

The gene calls are TRBV7-2 and TRBJ1-5; maybe TRBD1 (5 bases). This CDR3 contains 14 residues. Germline values: CDR1 SGHTA, CDR2 FQGNSA. V shed 5 bases and J shed 4 bases, with 12 bases lying between them. The CDR3 reads CASSVRGANQPQHF. Here the CDR3 DNA reads TGTGCCAGCAGCGTACGCGGGGCGAATCAGCCCCAGCATTTT. The entire variable domain, with the rest obtained from reference TRBV7-2 and TRBJ1-5, is as follows: GAGVSQSPSNKVTEKGKDVELRCDPISGHTALYWYRQSLGQGLEFLIYFQGNSAPDKSGLPSDRFSAERTGGSVSTLTIQRTQQEDSAVYLCASSVRGANQPQHFGDGTRLSIL.

CDR3 loop: CASSQDRTRKFF. CDR3 bases: TGTGCCAGCAGCCAAGATCGGACTAGAAAGTTCTTC. This chain uses TRBV3-1 (or the pseudogene TRBV3-2) with TRBJ2-1, with 7 bases lining up with TRBD2. The CDR3 extends over 12 amino acids. Germline assignment: CDR1 LGHDT and CDR2 YNNKEL (reference sequence). Germline trimming cut 0 bases from V and 14 bases from J; bases unmatched to any gene: 4.

This clone was found a few times. The chain employs TRBV6-6 and TRBJ1-5; D unresolved. Germline V gene sequence: CDR1 MNHNY, CDR2 SVGAGI (reference sequence). The V and J ends lost 0 bases and 4 bases respectively, with 4 bases between them. There are 13 residues in the CDR3. The CDR3 nucleotides read TGTGCCAGCAGTTACTCCCAGAATCAGCCCCAGCATTTT. It yields the protein CASSYSQNQPQHF.

This clone was detected once. This chain connects TRBV15 to TRBJ1-3, with D possibly matching TRBD1 (6 bases). V lost 0 bases and J 2 bases, leaving 20 bases between the germline ends. The CDR3 is made up of 19 amino acids. The germline V gene encodes CDR1 LNHNV and CDR2 YYDKDF (reference sequence). The CDR3 bases are TGTGCCACCAGCAGAGATTGGCCCACAGGGTATCGGGCTGGAAACACCATATATTTT. Residues: CATSRDWPTGYRAGNTIYF.

Worth noting for this clone: Other DNA sequences in this specimen translate into the identical CDR3. The chain couples TRBV27 to TRBJ1-2, with TRBD1 as a possible D gene (6 bases). V was clipped by 4 bases and J by 2 bases, with 17 bases between them. From germline, CDR1 is MNHEY and CDR2 SMNVEV (reference sequence). This CDR3 spans 16 amino acids. CDR3 amino acids: CASSSSLGTGNYGYTF. CDR3 DNA sequence: TGTGCCAGCAGTTCTTCTCTGGGCACAGGGAACTATGGCTACACCTTC.